This TCR beta chain was captured in a study of T cells in Graves' hyperthyroidism and ophthalmopathy. This CDR3 spans 16 amino acids. The V segment lost 5 bases and the J segment 1 base; nucleotides outside the gene matches: 7. Germline loops: CDR1 SGHAT, CDR2 FQNNGV. RNA transcripts yielded amplified TCR beta CDR3 regions. Carried out on the TCR CDR3, a first-round RT-PCR used the HTBI primer set. From the multiplex PCR reads, TCRdb called clonotypes with MiXCR, one entry per CDR3 protein. Among 490,000 or so distinct CDR3 sequences listed, approximately 23% were seen once. This clonotype was seen only a few times.

The gene calls are TRBV11-2 and TRBJ1-4; 7 bases fit TRBD1. This TCR derives from a woman aged 70-85 years with Graves' ophthalmopathy. Sequences were obtained from blood. CDR3 amino acids: CASSQGGGKTNEKLFF. The CDR3 nucleotides read TGTGCCAGCAGCCAAGGGGGCGGGAAAACTAATGAAAAACTGTTTTTT.